Only a few counts were recorded for the clone carrying this TCR beta chain. CDR3 length: 14 amino acids. The V end lost 5 bases, the J end lost 3 bases, and 11 bases lay between the germline ends. Germline V CDR1 and CDR2: MNHEY, SVGAGI. This sample is part of a study of T cell changes during pregnancy in multiple sclerosis. Profiled with immunoSEQ multiplex PCR; TCRdb holds only in-frame clones, not every one. Of some 70,000 clones listed, approximately 92% were seen once; the top ten hold under 3.5%. This chain connects TRBV6-5 to TRBJ2-1, with a weak D call TRBD2 (6 bases). The specimen comprised CD8+ T cells from peripheral blood mononuclear cells, sampled in the third trimester of pregnancy. The clonotype originates from a female donor in good health, enrolled as a control in a pregnancy study. The DNA for the CDR3 is TGTGCCAGCAGTGACACGGGAGACTACAATGAGCAGTTCTTC. This translates into CASSDTGDYNEQFF.